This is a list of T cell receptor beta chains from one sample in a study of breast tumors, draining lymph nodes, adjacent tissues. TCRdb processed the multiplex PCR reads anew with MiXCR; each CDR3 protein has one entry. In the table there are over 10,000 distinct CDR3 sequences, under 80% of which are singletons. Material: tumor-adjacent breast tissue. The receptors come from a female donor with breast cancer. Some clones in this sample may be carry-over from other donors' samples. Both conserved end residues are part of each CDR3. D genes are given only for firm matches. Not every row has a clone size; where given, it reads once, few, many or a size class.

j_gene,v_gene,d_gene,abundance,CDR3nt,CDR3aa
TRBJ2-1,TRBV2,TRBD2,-,TGTGCCAGCAGTGAAGAAAGCGGGAGGTTCGGTAATGAGCAGTTCTTC,CASSEESGRFGNEQFF
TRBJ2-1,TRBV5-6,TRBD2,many,TGTGCCAGCAGCCCCGGGACTAGTCCCAGCGAGCAGTTCTTC,CASSPGTSPSEQFF
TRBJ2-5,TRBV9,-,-,TGTGCCAGCGAGCGGACCACGGGTGAGACCCAGTACTTC,CASERTTGETQYF
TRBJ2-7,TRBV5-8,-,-,TGTGCCAGCAGCTGGCGGCAGGGTGGCTACGAGCAGTACTTC,CASSWRQGGYEQYF
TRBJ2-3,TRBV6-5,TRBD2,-,TGTGCCAGCAGTGAAAGAAAACGACTAGCGGGAGGGCGCACAGATACGCAGTATTTT,CASSERKRLAGGRTDTQYF
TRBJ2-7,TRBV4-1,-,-,TGCACCAGCAGCCCGGACAGTGGCGGTACCTCGTACGAGCAGTACTTC,CTSSPDSGGTSYEQYF
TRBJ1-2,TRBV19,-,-,TGTGCCAGTAGTATATCGGGTGGTGGCTACACCTTC,CASSISGGGYTF
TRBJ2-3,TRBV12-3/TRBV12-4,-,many,TGTGCCAGCAGTTCCACAGGGACAGATACGCAGTATTTT,CASSSTGTDTQYF
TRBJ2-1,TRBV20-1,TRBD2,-,TGCAGTGCTAGTTCTACCCTAGCGGGAGGCACCTACAATGAGCAGTTCTTC,CSASSTLAGGTYNEQFF
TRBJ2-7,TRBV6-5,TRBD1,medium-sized,TGTGCCAGCAGTCGACAGGGCCCCTCCTACGAGCAGTACTTC,CASSRQGPSYEQYF
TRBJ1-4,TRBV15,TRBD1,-,TGTGCCACCAGCAGAGATAGGGGGCGGGAAAAACTGTTTTTT,CATSRDRGREKLFF
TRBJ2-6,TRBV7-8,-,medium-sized,TGTGCCAGCAGCTTACCGGGGCTAGATTTTTCTGGGGCCAACGTCCTGACTTTC,CASSLPGLDFSGANVLTF
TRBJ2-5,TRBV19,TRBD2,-,TGTGCCAGTAGTATCGGACTAGCGGGAGGGGAGACCCAGTACTTC,CASSIGLAGGETQYF
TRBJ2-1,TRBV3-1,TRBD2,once,TGTGCCAGCAGCCAAGGTGGGACTAGGTATGAGCAGTTCTTC,CASSQGGTRYEQFF
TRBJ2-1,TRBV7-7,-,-,TGTGCCAGCAGCCCGGGCCCTTACTACCATGAGCAGTTCTTC,CASSPGPYYHEQFF
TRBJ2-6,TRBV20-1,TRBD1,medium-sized,TGCAGTGCTAGTAGACAGGGCATGGGCTCTGGGGCCAACGTCCTGACTTTC,CSASRQGMGSGANVLTF